The rows below give T cell receptor beta chains drawn from one sample of a study of blood T cell repertoires in COVID-19. This table comes from immunoSEQ multiplex PCR, and its TCRdb copy is limited to in-frame clones, with some not included. The sample shows around 300,000 clones, approximately 88% of them seen only once. The specimen sequenced was PBMCs or T cells enriched from blood (not recorded which). The origin of the receptors is a man aged 25 to 45 who had recovered from COVID-19. CDR3s include the opening cysteine and the closing phenylalanine or tryptophan. The order of the fields is J gene, V gene, clone size, D gene, CDR3 protein, CDR3 DNA. The D gene is left open where the match is weak. The size entry is marked missing in some rows and otherwise reads once, few, many or a size class.

TRBJ2-1 | TRBV4-2 | . | TRBD2 | CASSQEAGVVNEQFF | TGTGCCAGCAGCCAAGAAGCGGGGGTGGTGAATGAGCAGTTCTTC
TRBJ2-1 | TRBV24-1 | . | TRBD1 | CATSDFLIAGTGANEQFF | TGTGCCACCAGTGATTTTCTTATCGCCGGGACAGGGGCGAATGAGCAGTTCTTC
TRBJ1-1 | TRBV27 | . | . | CASSPQTGNTEAFF | TGTGCCAGCAGTCCACAGACAGGAAACACTGAAGCTTTCTTT
TRBJ1-2 | TRBV24-1 | . | TRBD1 | CATSDDRVYGYTF | TGTGCCACCAGTGATGACAGGGTCTATGGCTACACCTTC
TRBJ2-3 | TRBV19 | . | TRBD1 | CASSISSQGADTQYF | TGTGCCAGTAGTATATCCTCCCAGGGGGCAGATACGCAGTATTTT
TRBJ2-7 | TRBV19 | once | . | CASSQMAGYEQYF | TGTGCCAGTAGTCAAATGGCCGGGTACGAGCAGTACTTC
TRBJ2-1 | TRBV11-1 | . | TRBD1 | CASSPDRADYNEQFF | TGTGCCAGCAGCCCGGACAGGGCAGACTACAATGAGCAGTTCTTC
TRBJ1-5 | TRBV19 | . | TRBD1 | CASAADRPSAQHF | TGTGCCAGTGCGGCGGACAGGCCTTCGGCCCAGCATTTT
TRBJ2-1 | TRBV30 | . | TRBD1 | CAWNLDRGLYNEQFF | TGTGCCTGGAACCTGGACAGGGGGCTTTACAATGAGCAGTTCTTC
TRBJ2-7 | TRBV5-6 | . | . | CASTPGIDNTYEQYF | TGTGCCAGCACCCCGGGGATAGACAATACCTACGAGCAGTACTTC
TRBJ1-2 | TRBV5-4 | . | TRBD1 | CASSPDRGPVYGYTF | TGTGCCAGCAGCCCGGACAGGGGGCCCGTCTATGGCTACACCTTC
TRBJ2-3 | TRBV9 | . | TRBD2 | CASSFPRDYGATDTQYF | TGTGCCAGCAGCTTCCCCCGGGACTATGGGGCCACAGATACGCAGTATTTT
TRBJ2-7 | TRBV18 | . | TRBD2 | CASSPPRSAGVNEQYF | TGTGCCAGCTCACCACCGCGGTCGGCGGGGGTAAACGAGCAGTACTTC
TRBJ2-1 | TRBV27 | once | TRBD2 | CASRKAGGAWNEQFF | TGTGCCAGCAGAAAAGCGGGGGGTGCTTGGAATGAGCAGTTCTTC